The clone carrying this T cell receptor beta chain was detected a few times. Its matching antigen is unknown. The CDR3 spans 12 residues. CDR1 and CDR2 from the germline V gene are SQVTM and ANQGSEA. V gave up 7 bases and J gave up 1 base, with 10 bases separating them. This sample stems from a study of CD8 T cells in ankylosing spondylitis. Notes on the study in general: Within ankylosing spondylitis blood, a TCR beta motif made up of eight or nine highly homologous variants appeared to be characteristic.

TCRdb analysed the 5' RACE reads with MiXCR anew, one entry per CDR3 protein. This table holds just under 550,000 distinct CDR3 sequences, roughly an eighth found once. Sequenced material: blood, either unsorted or a sorted T cell fraction (not recorded which). The rearrangement links TRBV29-1 to TRBJ2-5; D might be TRBD1 (5 bases). The receptor was derived from a male donor with ankylosing spondylitis. The CDR3 sequence is CSAGQVQETQYF. DNA for the CDR3: TGCAGCGCTGGACAAGTCCAAGAGACCCAGTACTTC.